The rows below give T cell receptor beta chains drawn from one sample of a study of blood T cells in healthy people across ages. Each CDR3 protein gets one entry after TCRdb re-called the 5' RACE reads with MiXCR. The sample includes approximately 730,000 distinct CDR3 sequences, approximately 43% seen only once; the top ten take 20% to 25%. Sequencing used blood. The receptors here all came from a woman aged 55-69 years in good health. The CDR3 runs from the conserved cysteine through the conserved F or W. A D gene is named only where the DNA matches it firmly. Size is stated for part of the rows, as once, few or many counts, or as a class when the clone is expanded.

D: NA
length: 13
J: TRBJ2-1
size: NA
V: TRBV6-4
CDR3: CASSIKTNNEQFF
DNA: TGTGCCAGCAGTATTAAGACAAACAATGAGCAGTTCTTC

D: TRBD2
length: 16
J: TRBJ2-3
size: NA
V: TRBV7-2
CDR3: CASSFRLAGETDTQYF
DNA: TGTGCCAGCAGCTTCCGACTAGCGGGAGAGACAGATACGCAGTATTTT

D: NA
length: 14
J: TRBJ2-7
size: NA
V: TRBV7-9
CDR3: CASTGLNGGHEQYF
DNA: TGTGCCAGCACTGGACTAAACGGGGGGCACGAGCAGTACTTC

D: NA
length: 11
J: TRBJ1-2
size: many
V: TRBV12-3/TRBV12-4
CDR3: CASHYRGGYTF
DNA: TGTGCCAGCCACTATAGGGGTGGCTACACCTTC

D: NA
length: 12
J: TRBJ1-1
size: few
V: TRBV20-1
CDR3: CSARIMNTEAFF
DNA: TGCAGCGCTAGAATTATGAACACTGAAGCTTTCTTT

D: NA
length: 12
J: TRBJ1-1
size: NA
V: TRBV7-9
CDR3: CASSLQKTEAFF
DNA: TGTGCCAGCAGCTTGCAGAAAACTGAAGCTTTCTTT

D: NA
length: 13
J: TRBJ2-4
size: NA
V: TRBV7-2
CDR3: CASSLDDGYIQYF
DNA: TGTGCCAGCAGCTTAGACGACGGGTACATTCAGTACTTC

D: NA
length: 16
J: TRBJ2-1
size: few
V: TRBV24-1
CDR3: CATSDPGQGGRNEQFF
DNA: TGTGCCACCAGTGATCCAGGACAGGGAGGGCGGAATGAGCAGTTCTTC

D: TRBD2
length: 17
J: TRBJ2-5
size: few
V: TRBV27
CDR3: CASSPTPGTSGTETQYF
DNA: TGTGCCAGCAGTCCCACCCCCGGGACTAGCGGGACAGAGACCCAGTACTTC

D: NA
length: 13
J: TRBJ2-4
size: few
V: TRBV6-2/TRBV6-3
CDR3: CASSWDLGNIQYF
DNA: TGTGCCAGCAGTTGGGACCTGGGAAACATTCAGTACTTC

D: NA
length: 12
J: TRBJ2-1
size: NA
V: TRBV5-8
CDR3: CASSPSWNEQFF
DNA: TGTGCCAGCAGCCCCAGTTGGAATGAGCAGTTCTTC

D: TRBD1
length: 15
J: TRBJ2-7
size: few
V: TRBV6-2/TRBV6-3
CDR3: CASSSTGTGSYEQYF
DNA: TGTGCCAGCAGTAGTACCGGGACAGGGTCCTACGAGCAGTACTTC

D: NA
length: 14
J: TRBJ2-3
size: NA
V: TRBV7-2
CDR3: CAKSRGRRPDTQYF
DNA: TGTGCCAAATCAAGGGGGAGACGGCCAGATACGCAGTATTTT

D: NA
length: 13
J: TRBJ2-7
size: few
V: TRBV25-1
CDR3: CASSVAGYYEQYF
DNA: TGTGCCAGCAGTGTAGCAGGTTACTACGAGCAGTACTTC

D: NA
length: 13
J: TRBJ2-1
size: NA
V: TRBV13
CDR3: CASSLKGVDEQFF
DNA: TGTGCCAGCAGCTTAAAGGGGGTCGATGAGCAGTTCTTC

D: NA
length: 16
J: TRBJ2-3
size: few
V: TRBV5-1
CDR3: CASSSRTPLGADTQYF
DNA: TGCGCCAGCAGCTCCAGGACCCCGTTGGGCGCAGATACGCAGTATTTT

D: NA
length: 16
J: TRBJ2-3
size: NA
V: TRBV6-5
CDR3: CASSFGTGAGTDTLYF
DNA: NA

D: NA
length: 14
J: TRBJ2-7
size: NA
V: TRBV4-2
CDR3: CASSQPWGFDEQYF
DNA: TGTGCCAGCAGCCAGCCGTGGGGGTTCGACGAGCAGTACTTC

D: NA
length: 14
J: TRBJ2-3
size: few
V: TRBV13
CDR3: CASSSRQDGYTQYF
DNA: TGTGCCAGCAGCAGCCGACAGGATGGATATACGCAGTATTTT

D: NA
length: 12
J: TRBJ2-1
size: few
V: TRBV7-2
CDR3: CASSTAQETQFF
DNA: TGTGCCAGCAGCACCGCCCAAGAGACCCAGTTCTTC

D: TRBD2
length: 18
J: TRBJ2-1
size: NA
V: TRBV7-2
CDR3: CASSSSGRPGSSYNEQFF
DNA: TGTGCCAGCAGCTCTAGCGGGAGGCCCGGGAGCTCCTACAATGAGCAGTTCTTC

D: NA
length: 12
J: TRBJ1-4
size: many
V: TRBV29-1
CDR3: CSVGGGDEKLFF
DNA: TGCAGCGTTGGGGGGGGGGATGAAAAACTGTTTTTT

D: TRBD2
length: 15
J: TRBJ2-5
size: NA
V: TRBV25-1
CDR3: CASSEPRGSGETQYF
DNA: TGTGCCAGCAGTGAACCGCGCGGGAGTGGAGAGACCCAGTACTTC

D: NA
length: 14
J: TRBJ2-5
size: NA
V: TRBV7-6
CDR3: CASNLQSLQETQYF
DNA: TGTGCCAGCAACCTACAGAGCCTCCAAGAGACCCAGTACTTC

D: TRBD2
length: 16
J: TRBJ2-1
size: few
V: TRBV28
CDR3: CASSLWDGRASNEQFF
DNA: TGTGCCAGCAGTTTATGGGACGGGAGGGCCAGCAATGAGCAGTTCTTC

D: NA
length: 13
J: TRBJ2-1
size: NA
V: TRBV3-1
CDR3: CASSQDSNNEQFF
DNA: TGTGCCAGCAGCCAGGACTCAAACAATGAGCAGTTCTTC